The rows below give T cell receptor beta chains drawn from one sample of a study of T cell responses to AZD1222 COVID-19 vaccine. The data were produced by immunoSEQ multiplex PCR, yet TCRdb's version contains in-frame clones alone and is incomplete. The table lists roughly 150,000 clones, around 92% of them singletons. This material consisted of peripheral blood, taken 28 days after the second AZD1222 dose. These TCRs come from an adult who received the AZD1222 COVID-19 vaccine. CDR3s include the opening cysteine and the closing phenylalanine or tryptophan. D genes are given only for firm matches. Not every row has a clone size; where given, it reads once, few, many or a size class.

J	size	V	D	DNA	CDR3
TRBJ2-2	-	TRBV19	-	TGTGCCAGTAGACTAGAGAACACCGGGGAGCTGTTTTTT	CASRLENTGELFF
TRBJ1-5	few	TRBV28	-	TGTGCCAGCAGTAACCGCCGGCGGCAGGGACCTTATAGCAATCAGCCCCAGCATTTT	CASSNRRRQGPYSNQPQHF
TRBJ1-5	-	TRBV4-3	-	TGCGCCAGCAGCCAAGACGCCCAGGGCGGACAGCCCCAGCATTTT	CASSQDAQGGQPQHF
TRBJ2-7	few	TRBV5-1	-	TGCGCCAGCAGCTTGGTCGGCACATCCTACGAGCAGTACTTC	CASSLVGTSYEQYF
TRBJ2-7	-	TRBV29-1	-	TGCAGCGGGGTCGGGCACGAGCAGTACTTC	CSGVGHEQYF
TRBJ2-5	-	TRBV2	-	TGTGCCAGCAGTGGGGGAATTTTAAAACAAGAGACCCAGTACTTC	CASSGGILKQETQYF
TRBJ1-5	few	TRBV30	-	TGTGCCTGGAGTGAAGGGGTCAATCAGCCCCAGCATTTT	CAWSEGVNQPQHF
TRBJ1-5	-	TRBV6-2/TRBV6-3	-	TGTGCCAGCAGTTTACCGACAGGTAGCAATCAGCCCCAGCATTTT	CASSLPTGSNQPQHF
TRBJ2-5	-	TRBV4-1	-	TGCGCCAGCAGCCATCTTCCGGGGGAGGGGGAAGAGACCCAGTACTTC	CASSHLPGEGEETQYF
TRBJ1-4	-	TRBV5-1	-	TGCGCCAGCAGCTTGGGTGGTATGGAAGAAAAACTGTTTTTT	CASSLGGMEEKLFF
TRBJ1-1	-	TRBV2	-	TGTGCCAGCAGTGAGCGACTGAGCTTGGGCACTGAAGCTTTCTTT	CASSERLSLGTEAFF
TRBJ2-1	-	TRBV3-1/TRBV3-2	-	TGTGCCAGCAGCCAAGAACTCCCTTGGGGCGGTAGGAGCTCCTACAATGAGCAGTTCTTC	CASSQELPWGGRSSYNEQFF
TRBJ1-1	-	TRBV30	-	TGTGCCTGGAGTGTCGGGGGGGCCCGCGGAGTCTTT	CAWSVGGARGVF
TRBJ1-3	-	TRBV18	-	TGTGCCAGCTCACCGACAGGCCAGAGCTCTGGAAACACCATATATTTT	CASSPTGQSSGNTIYF
TRBJ2-2	-	TRBV24-1	TRBD1	TGTGCCACCAGTGATACGGGACAGGGGCCCAACACCGGGGAGCTGTTTTTT	CATSDTGQGPNTGELFF
TRBJ2-2	-	TRBV28	-	TGTGCCAGCAGACCACGGGGGTCCGCGAACACCGGGGAGCTGTTTTTT	CASRPRGSANTGELFF
TRBJ2-5	once	TRBV27	-	TGTGCCAGCAGTTTATCGACCCTGCGCAAGACCCAGTACTTC	CASSLSTLRKTQYF
TRBJ2-3	once	TRBV29-1	TRBD2	TGCAGCGTTGAAGAGGGACTAGCGAGCATCTCAGATACGCAGTATTTT	CSVEEGLASISDTQYF
TRBJ2-3	-	TRBV28	-	TGTGCCAGCAGCCACCGAGGGCAGGTGTACACAGATACGCAGTATTTT	CASSHRGQVYTDTQYF
TRBJ2-7	-	TRBV29-1	TRBD2	TGCAGCGTTGATCCGATCGGGAGGGGCGAGCAGTACTTC	CSVDPIGRGEQYF
TRBJ1-5	-	TRBV19	-	TGTGCCAGTAAGGGTATGAGCAATCAGCCCCAGCATTTT	CASKGMSNQPQHF
TRBJ1-5	-	TRBV28	-	TGTGCCAGCAGCACCTCGAATCTTTGGTCGCCCCAGCATTTT	CASSTSNLWSPQHF
TRBJ1-3	-	TRBV5-1	-	TGCGCCAGCAGCTTGGCCTTGGCAGGGTCCTACTCTGGAAACACCATATATTTT	CASSLALAGSYSGNTIYF
TRBJ2-7	once	TRBV27	-	TGTGCCAGCAGGTTGGAATGGGGCCACGAGCAGTACTTC	CASRLEWGHEQYF
TRBJ1-4	few	TRBV27	-	TGTGCCAGCTCGGGGGGGGCAACTAATGAAAAACTGTTTTTT	CASSGGATNEKLFF
TRBJ1-2	-	TRBV6-5	TRBD1	TGTGCCAGCAGTCAGACAGGGAGAAGCTACACCTTC	CASSQTGRSYTF
TRBJ2-7	-	TRBV3-1/TRBV3-2	-	TGTGCCAGCAGCCTGAGGGAAGGGATCCACGAGCAGTACTTC	CASSLREGIHEQYF
TRBJ1-5	-	TRBV12-3/TRBV12-4	-	TGTGCCAGCAGATCGGGAGCGCAGCCCCAGCATTTT	CASRSGAQPQHF
TRBJ1-1	-	TRBV5-6	-	TGTGCCAGCAGCGTTTGGACAGCCCTCACTGAAGCTTTCTTT	CASSVWTALTEAFF
TRBJ2-5	-	TRBV11-3	-	TGTGCCAGCAGCTTGGGCCACAGGGTGGTCGAGACCCAGTACTTC	CASSLGHRVVETQYF
TRBJ1-2	-	TRBV3-1/TRBV3-2	-	TGTGCCAGCAGCCAAGGTCGGGGGGCGCGTCCCTATGGCTACACCTTC	CASSQGRGARPYGYTF
TRBJ2-2	-	TRBV11-2	-	TGTGCCAGCACGGGACTTAACACCGGGGAGCTGTTTTTT	CASTGLNTGELFF
TRBJ1-1	-	TRBV6-6	-	TGTGCCAGCAGTTACCGACTCGACAGGAACACTGAAGCTTTCTTT	CASSYRLDRNTEAFF
TRBJ2-2	-	TRBV19	-	TGTGCCAGTAGTATAGACCGGGACGGCCTGAACACCGGGGAGCTGTTTTTT	CASSIDRDGLNTGELFF
TRBJ1-2	-	TRBV21-1	-	TGTGCCAGCATCCCAAGGGGCGGGGAAGGCTATGGCTACACCTTC	CASIPRGGEGYGYTF
TRBJ2-1	-	TRBV7-9	TRBD1	TGTGCCAGCAGCTCATTTGGGACAGGGGACTACAATGAGCAGTTCTTC	CASSSFGTGDYNEQFF
TRBJ2-7	few	TRBV2	TRBD2	TGTGCCAGCAGTGGACTAGCGGGAATGTTCGAGCAGTACTTC	CASSGLAGMFEQYF
TRBJ1-4	-	TRBV6-1	-	TGTGCCAGCAGTGAAGCGGCAGGGGCTAATGAAAAACTGTTTTTT	CASSEAAGANEKLFF
TRBJ2-2	-	TRBV5-6	-	TGTGCCAGCAGCTTGGGTCTTATCAGGACCGGGCACGGGGAGCTGTTTTTT	CASSLGLIRTGHGELFF
TRBJ2-1	-	TRBV7-2	TRBD2	TGTGCCAGCAGTAGCGGGAGGCTTTACAATGAGCAGTTCTTC	CASSSGRLYNEQFF
TRBJ2-3	-	TRBV29-1	TRBD2	TGCAGCGTTGAAGAACGGGGGATCTCTAGCGGGAGAGTCACAGATACGCAGTATTTT	CSVEERGISSGRVTDTQYF
TRBJ1-5	-	TRBV19	-	TGTGCCAGTAGTGCACTATTTAGCAATCAGCCCCAGCATTTT	CASSALFSNQPQHF
TRBJ2-6	-	TRBV7-2	TRBD2	TGTGCCAGCAGTTCCCCGGGACTAGCGGGAGTCGGGGCCAACGTCCTGACTTTC	CASSSPGLAGVGANVLTF
TRBJ2-7	-	TRBV7-9	-	TGTGCCAGCAGCTCCGCAGTATACGAGCAGTACTTC	CASSSAVYEQYF
TRBJ2-1	-	TRBV6-1	-	TGTGCCAGCAGTGACCCCCAAGGAGTGGTACACTACAATGAGCAGTTCTTC	CASSDPQGVVHYNEQFF
TRBJ1-5	-	TRBV19	-	TGTGCCAGTCAAACAGGGCAGAATCAGCCCCAGCATTTT	CASQTGQNQPQHF
TRBJ1-1	-	TRBV29-1	-	TGCAGCGTTGAACCCTCATTAATGAACACTGAAGCTTTCTTT	CSVEPSLMNTEAFF
TRBJ1-2	few	TRBV6-5	-	TGTGCCAGCAGTTACGTGGGAGGGTCTTATGGCTACACCTTC	CASSYVGGSYGYTF
TRBJ2-1	-	TRBV19	TRBD2	TGTGCCAGTAGTTTGGGACTAGGGACTTTCTACAATGAGCAGTTCTTC	CASSLGLGTFYNEQFF
TRBJ2-1	-	TRBV10-2	-	TGCGCCAGCAGTGAGTTACGGAATTATTACAATGAGCAGTTCTTC	CASSELRNYYNEQFF
TRBJ1-1	-	TRBV24-1	-	TGTGCCACCAGTGGCGACACCGCCGTGGCTTTCTTT	CATSGDTAVAFF
TRBJ2-2	-	TRBV21-1	-	TGTGCCAGCAGCCCCCGAACGTCCTCCACCGGGGAGCTGTTTTTT	CASSPRTSSTGELFF
TRBJ1-6	-	TRBV13	-	TGTGCCAGCAGTTTCAGGGACTCACCCCTCCACTTT	CASSFRDSPLHF
TRBJ2-1	-	TRBV5-3	TRBD2	TGTGCCAGAAGCCCAGAACGAAGACTAGCGGGAGTGAGCTCCTACAATGAGCAGTTCTTC	CARSPERRLAGVSSYNEQFF
TRBJ1-3	-	TRBV30	-	TGTGCCTGGAGCCCGGACGTCTCTGGAAACACCATATATTTT	CAWSPDVSGNTIYF
TRBJ2-5	-	TRBV6-5	-	TGTGCCAGCAGTTACTCGGTTGTGAGTCGGGAGACCCAGTACTTC	CASSYSVVSRETQYF